The rows below give T cell receptor beta chains drawn from one sample of a study of early T cells in non-severe SARS-CoV-2 infection. TCRdb reanalysed the 5' RACE reads using MiXCR and keeps one entry per CDR3 protein. The sample holds tens of thousands of distinct CDR3 sequences; 9% to 15% are singletons and the top ten take just over 6.5%. Sequenced sample: whole blood. These receptor sequences come from an adult who was a healthcare worker with PCR-confirmed SARS-CoV-2 infection or an uninfected control (not recorded which). CDR3s include the opening cysteine and the closing phenylalanine or tryptophan. Fields, in order: D gene, clone size, V gene, J gene, CDR3 DNA, CDR3 protein. The D gene is left open where the match is weak. Clone size is not always given. Where it is, it says once, few, many or a class for expanded clones.

d_gene: -; abundance: many; v_gene: TRBV12-3/TRBV12-4; j_gene: TRBJ1-1; CDR3nt: TGTGCCAGCAGTTCCCCGGGAGTGTGGACTGAAGCTTTCTTT; CDR3aa: CASSSPGVWTEAFF
d_gene: TRBD1; abundance: many; v_gene: TRBV6-6; j_gene: TRBJ2-7; CDR3nt: TGTGCCAGCAGTTCCGGACAGGGGGCGATCTACGAGCAGTACTTC; CDR3aa: CASSSGQGAIYEQYF
d_gene: TRBD2; abundance: many; v_gene: TRBV27; j_gene: TRBJ2-7; CDR3nt: TGTGCCAGCAGTTCCCCGGGGAGGGTTCAGCAGTACTTC; CDR3aa: CASSSPGRVQQYF
d_gene: -; abundance: few; v_gene: TRBV3-1; j_gene: TRBJ2-3; CDR3nt: TGTGCCAGCAGCCAAGTTGACACGCAGTATTTT; CDR3aa: CASSQVDTQYF
d_gene: TRBD2; abundance: medium-sized; v_gene: TRBV6-2/TRBV6-3; j_gene: TRBJ2-3; CDR3nt: TGTGCCAGCATCTCGGAGAACGGACTAGCGGGGGGTACGCAGTATTTT; CDR3aa: CASISENGLAGGTQYF
d_gene: -; abundance: many; v_gene: TRBV7-2; j_gene: TRBJ2-1; CDR3nt: TGTGCCAGCAGCACACAGCCAGGAACTTACAATGAGCAGTTCTTC; CDR3aa: CASSTQPGTYNEQFF
d_gene: -; abundance: -; v_gene: TRBV7-9; j_gene: TRBJ2-3; CDR3nt: TGTGCCAGCAGCTTTCTGCGTTTGGGAACTAGAGGCACAGATACGCAGTATTTT; CDR3aa: CASSFLRLGTRGTDTQYF
d_gene: TRBD2; abundance: -; v_gene: TRBV29-1; j_gene: TRBJ2-2; CDR3nt: TGCAGCGCTAGCGGGAGTGGTCGCGCCGGGGAGCTGTTTTTT; CDR3aa: CSASGSGRAGELFF
d_gene: -; abundance: -; v_gene: TRBV5-1; j_gene: TRBJ2-7; CDR3nt: TGCGCCAGCAGCTTGGGGGTAACGTCCTACGAGCAGTACTTC; CDR3aa: CASSLGVTSYEQYF
d_gene: -; abundance: -; v_gene: TRBV19; j_gene: TRBJ2-7; CDR3nt: TGTGCCAGTAGTATTTTCAGGGGATCGGTCGAGCAGTACTTC; CDR3aa: CASSIFRGSVEQYF